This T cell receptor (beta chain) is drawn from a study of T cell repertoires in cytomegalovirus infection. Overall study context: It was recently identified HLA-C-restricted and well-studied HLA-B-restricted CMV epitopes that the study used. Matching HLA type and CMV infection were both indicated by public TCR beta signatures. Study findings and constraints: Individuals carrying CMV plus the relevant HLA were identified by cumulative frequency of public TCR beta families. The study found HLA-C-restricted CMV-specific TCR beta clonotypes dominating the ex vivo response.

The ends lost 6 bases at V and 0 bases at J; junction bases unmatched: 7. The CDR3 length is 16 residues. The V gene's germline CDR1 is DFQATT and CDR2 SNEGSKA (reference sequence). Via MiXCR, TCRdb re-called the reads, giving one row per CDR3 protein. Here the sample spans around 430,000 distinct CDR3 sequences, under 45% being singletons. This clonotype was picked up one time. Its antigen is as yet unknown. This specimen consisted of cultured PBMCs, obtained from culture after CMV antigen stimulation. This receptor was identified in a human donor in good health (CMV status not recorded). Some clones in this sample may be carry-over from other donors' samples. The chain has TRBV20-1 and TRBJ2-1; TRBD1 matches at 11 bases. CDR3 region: CSAHGQGADSYNEQFF. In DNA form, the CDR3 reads TGCAGTGCCCACGGACAGGGGGCAGACTCCTACAATGAGCAGTTCTTC.